This T cell receptor (beta chain) was observed in a study of blood T cell repertoires in COVID-19. Overall study: Specimens from acute and convalescent COVID-19 originated in the United States, Italy and Spain. Nucleic acid was either cDNA or gDNA, and it came from T cells, B-cell-depleted T cells, or PBMCs.

This clone was detected a few times. This CDR3 is 11 amino acids long. The V gene's germline CDR1 is LGHDT and CDR2 YNNKEL (reference sequence). Trimming removed 5 bases from V and 7 bases from J, with 8 bases in between. Original handling: It was from reference gene primer amplification that nucleated cell counts were estimated. Repertoires were generated with immunoSEQ multiplex PCR, while TCRdb's copy carries only in-frame clones and drops some. That table furnishes V, J and clone size, whereas the DNA furnished D and trimming. The sample holds roughly 200,000 clones, roughly four fifths seen once.

This chain uses TRBV3-1 (or the pseudogene TRBV3-2) with TRBJ1-2, with D possibly being TRBD1 (5 bases). The specimen was peripheral blood. The receptor comes from a woman of 80 years or more with COVID-19, enrolled during active disease. The CDR3, as DNA: TGTGCCAGCAGCATAGGGGCTGGCTACACCTTC. Amino acids: CASSIGAGYTF.